This TCR beta chain emerged from a study of cytomegalovirus exposure and HLA in healthy donors. Study at large: Researchers found that about four fifths of a few hundred genotyped donors fell within the Caucasian-associated ancestry cluster.

As concerns this clone: Its antigen is currently unknown.

The PCR used 60 Vbeta and 13 Jbeta primers. Assay used: immunoSEQ multiplex PCR; TCRdb lists only in-frame clones, some missing. The sample holds over 30,000 clones. The germline CDR1 and CDR2 sequences are MDHEN and SYDVKM. This CDR3 contains 16 residues. Unmatched junction bases numbered 8, after V lost 1 base and J lost 11 bases. Study-level results: No immune exposure information besides CMV serostatus was available.

Sequencing was performed on PBMCs. This sequence originates from a man aged 40-49 years in good health and CMV-seronegative. The chain joins TRBV28 to TRBJ2-1; 13 bases line up with TRBD2. DNA of the CDR3: TGTGCCAGCAGTTTATCGACTAGCGGGAGGCCCCTCCAGCAGTTCTTC. As protein: CASSLSTSGRPLQQFF. The whole variable domain, filled in from reference TRBV28 and TRBJ2-1, reads DVKVTQSSRYLVKRTGEKVFLECVQDMDHENMFWYRQDPGLGLRLIYFSYDVKMKEKGDIPEGYSVSREKKERFSLILESASTNQTSMYLCASSLSTSGRPLQQFFGPGTRLTVL.